This paragraph reports one T cell receptor beta chain. There is no known antigen for this receptor. The record has no base qualities; no much larger clone is one base away. TCRbeta CDR3 regions were amplified from genomic DNA using the immunoSEQ Assay, a bias-controlled multiplex PCR. In the original analysis: Within the assay, amplification of reference gene primers was used to estimate how many nucleated cells each sample contained. Sequence reads were collapsed and filtered to measure the absolute abundance of every unique TCRbeta CDR3 rearrangement. Productive Simpson clonality was computed per sample as the square root of Simpson's diversity index over productive rearrangements. TCRdb re-hosts the immuneACCESS table, in-frame sequences only. Its copies lack some clones; in the studies checked, an unresolved V gene accounts for under half of them, and the cause for the rest is not known. The DNA was the basis for D and trimming; V, J and clone size are from that table. Here the sample has 85,000 to 100,000 clones; approximately 84% occur a single time. Clones ranked in the top ten supply approximately 15% of the sample.

This entry comes from a study of blood T cell repertoires in COVID-19 (dated by TCRdb to the early 2020s). Background for the entire study: The collaborator samples originated in the United States, Italy and Spain and spanned the acute and convalescent phases of COVID-19. Samples were obtained from the ongoing ImmuneRACE study (first 160 participants) and from 950 to 1,500 subjects provided by 6 global collaborators. Where HLA class I and class II types were available, the types were taken from metadata supplied by the sample provider, not from assay-based typing. The dataset comprised deeply sampled blood TCRbeta repertoires from subjects exposed to, actively infected with, or recovered from COVID-19. A freely available public database, intended as a resource for researchers studying the immune response to SARS-CoV-2, is where the repertoires were released. The material from the prospective study consisted of cDNA or gDNA derived from T cells, B-cell-depleted T cells, or PBMCs. The sample metadata nearly always contained a de-identified subject ID, COVID-19 status, age in years and sex.

Beyond this particular receptor, the publication reports: Clinical and demographic metadata were provided uncurated, with the amount varying by source and participant.

The germline V gene (reference sequence) supplies CDR1 SGHNT and CDR2 YYREEE. The junction carries 19 bases between V and J, which are trimmed by 0 bases and 3 bases respectively. Measured from the cysteine to the phenylalanine, the CDR3 is 19 residues long. Only the CDR3 part of the read is kept: 57 bases, read in frame from the first base. The collaborating institutions used their own protocols to collect whole blood in K2EDTA tubes. Collaborator samples were shipped for TCRbeta analysis as frozen whole blood, isolated PBMCs, or DNA extracted from either sample type. This receptor was obtained from a woman aged 55-70 years with acute or convalescent COVID-19. The sample was peripheral blood. The rearranged chain carries TRBV5-4 and TRBJ2-6; no D gene call is confident. The CDR3 reads as follows: CASSLGLRSRMGGANVLTF. In nucleotides, the sequence is TGTGCCAGCAGCTTGGGGCTAAGGTCTAGAATGGGTGGGGCCAACGTCCTGACTTTC.